This is a list of T cell receptor beta chains from one sample in a study of T cell changes during pregnancy in multiple sclerosis. Generated by immunoSEQ multiplex PCR, the TCRdb table keeps only in-frame clones and is missing some. The repertoire includes tens of thousands of clones, roughly 90% of them detected once, and about 0.6% sits in the top ten. The sample was CD4+ T cells from peripheral blood mononuclear cells, taken after pregnancy. The origin of the receptors is a female donor with multiple sclerosis, enrolled in a pregnancy study. The CDR3 runs from the conserved cysteine through the conserved F or W. Each record gives: V gene, J gene, D gene, clone size, CDR3 protein, CDR3 DNA. D genes are given only for firm matches. Size values are once, few and many counts, or a class for expanded clones, and some rows have none.

>TRBV19|TRBJ2-7|NA|NA
CASSIGSYEQYF
TGTGCCAGTAGTATAGGTAGCTACGAGCAGTACTTC
>TRBV18|TRBJ1-5|TRBD1|NA
CASSPNRGNQPQHF
TGTGCCAGCTCACCAAACAGGGGAAATCAGCCCCAGCATTTT
>TRBV6-1|TRBJ1-5|NA|NA
CASRSQGIAYQPQHF
TGTGCCAGCCGGAGCCAGGGGATAGCATATCAGCCCCAGCATTTT
>TRBV27|TRBJ1-6|TRBD1|NA
CASSFWTGANSPLHF
TGTGCCAGCAGTTTTTGGACAGGAGCGAATTCACCCCTCCACTTT
>TRBV18|TRBJ1-6|NA|NA
CASAGEGSINNSPLHF
TGTGCCAGCGCCGGGGAGGGATCCATCAATAATTCACCCCTCCACTTT
>TRBV6-5|TRBJ2-1|NA|NA
CASSRLGRTEQFF
TGTGCCAGCAGTCGACTTGGGAGGACTGAGCAGTTCTTC
>TRBV15|TRBJ2-3|TRBD2|NA
CATSRQPTSGTQYF
TGTGCCACCAGCAGACAACCAACTAGCGGTACGCAGTATTTT
>TRBV29-1|TRBJ2-1|TRBD2|NA
CSVHDTGGGNEQFF
TGCAGCGTCCATGATACGGGGGGGGGCAATGAGCAGTTCTTC
>TRBV4-3|TRBJ1-5|TRBD1|NA
CASSQDMDRDQPQHF
TGCGCCAGCAGCCAAGATATGGACAGGGATCAGCCCCAGCATTTT
>TRBV5-1|TRBJ1-1|NA|NA
CASSLLVDFGTEAFF
TGCGCCAGCAGCTTGTTGGTGGACTTTGGCACTGAAGCTTTCTTT
>TRBV7-3|TRBJ2-6|TRBD1|NA
CASSMTGTVNSGANVLTF
TGTGCCAGCAGCATGACCGGGACAGTGAACTCTGGGGCCAACGTCCTGACTTTC
>TRBV29-1|TRBJ1-1|NA|few
CSVERGQLTEAFF
TGCAGCGTTGAACGCGGACAGCTCACTGAAGCTTTCTTT
>TRBV7-3|TRBJ2-5|NA|NA
CASSRTQKETQYF
TGTGCCAGCAGCCGAACCCAGAAGGAGACCCAGTACTTC
>TRBV18|TRBJ1-2|NA|NA
CASSPRTAPNYGYTF
TGTGCCAGCTCACCCCGGACAGCCCCTAACTATGGCTACACCTTC
>TRBV19|TRBJ1-2|TRBD1|NA
CASSIAGTGGYGYTF
TGTGCCAGTAGTATAGCTGGGACAGGGGGATATGGCTACACCTTC
>TRBV19|TRBJ1-6|NA|NA
CASSILGMGSYNSPLHF
TGTGCCAGTAGTATCCTCGGGATGGGCTCCTATAATTCACCCCTCCACTTT
>TRBV11-3|TRBJ2-1|NA|NA
CASSIRSNNEQFF
TGTGCCAGCAGCATCCGTAGTAACAATGAGCAGTTCTTC
>TRBV5-4|TRBJ2-7|NA|few
CASSLAGGSNYEQYF
TGTGCCAGCAGCTTGGCGGGGGGCTCGAACTACGAGCAGTACTTC
>TRBV4-1|TRBJ1-3|NA|NA
CASSQDLPGIGSGNTIYF
TGCGCCAGCAGCCAAGATCTGCCGGGAATTGGCTCTGGAAACACCATATATTTT
>TRBV7-9|TRBJ1-2|NA|few
CASSFYSGIGGYTF
TGTGCCAGCAGCTTCTATTCAGGGATTGGGGGCTACACCTTC
>TRBV4-3|TRBJ1-1|NA|NA
CASSQVAREVTEAFF
TGCGCCAGCAGCCAAGTTGCCAGGGAAGTCACTGAAGCTTTCTTT
>TRBV6-1|TRBJ1-5|NA|NA
CASNLRESNQPQHF
TGTGCCAGCAACCTTAGGGAGAGCAATCAGCCCCAGCATTTT
>TRBV9|TRBJ2-1|NA|few
CASSVRDWPSEQFF
TGTGCCAGCAGCGTGAGGGACTGGCCCAGTGAGCAGTTCTTC
>TRBV30|TRBJ2-7|NA|NA
CAWSEAAYEQYF
TGTGCCTGGAGTGAAGCCGCCTACGAGCAGTACTTC
>TRBV5-4|TRBJ2-3|NA|NA
CASSSRTPSTDTQYF
TGTGCCAGCAGCTCGAGGACTCCTAGCACAGATACGCAGTATTTT
>TRBV19|TRBJ2-1|NA|NA
CASSPTGADEQFF
TGTGCCAGTAGTCCGACAGGCGCGGATGAGCAGTTCTTC
>TRBV5-1|TRBJ2-7|TRBD2|once
CASSLAGLAVLREQYF
TGCGCCAGCAGCTTGGCGGGACTAGCGGTACTACGGGAGCAGTACTTC
>TRBV6-6|TRBJ2-7|TRBD2|NA
CASHLTGTSLSYEQYF
TGTGCCAGCCATCTGACCGGGACTAGTCTTAGCTACGAGCAGTACTTC
>TRBV18|TRBJ1-6|TRBD1|NA
CASSPLRQGFNSPLHF
TGTGCCAGCTCACCACTCAGACAGGGGTTCAATTCACCCCTCCACTTT
>TRBV21-1|TRBJ1-5|NA|NA
CASSKARRDSSNQPQHF
TGTGCCAGCAGCAAAGCGCGGCGTGACAGTAGCAATCAGCCCCAGCATTTT
>TRBV6-5|TRBJ1-2|NA|NA
CASSQGGNYGYTF
TGTGCCAGCAGTCAGGGTGGAAACTATGGCTACACCTTC
>TRBV6-1|TRBJ2-2|TRBD1|NA
CASSEPRGQLNTGELFF
TGTGCCAGCAGTGAACCACGGGGACAGCTTAACACCGGGGAGCTGTTTTTT
>TRBV12-5|TRBJ1-1|TRBD1|NA
CASGLYRGLMNTEAFF
TGTGCTAGTGGTTTGTACAGGGGTTTAATGAACACTGAAGCTTTCTTT
>TRBV11-2|TRBJ2-7|TRBD2|NA
CASSPAGAAEQYF
TGTGCCAGCAGCCCAGCGGGGGCGGCCGAGCAGTACTTC
>TRBV27|TRBJ1-3|NA|NA
CASSQLGGSGNTIYF
TGTGCCAGCAGCCAACTGGGGGGCTCTGGAAACACCATATATTTT
>TRBV6-6|TRBJ2-7|NA|once
CASILAVGSDEQYF
TGTGCCAGCATTCTTGCTGTTGGTAGCGACGAGCAGTACTTC